This is a list of T cell receptor beta chains from one sample in a study of neurological immune-mediated disorders. TCRdb independently ran MiXCR on the 5' RACE reads; one entry per CDR3 protein. The sample includes roughly 70,000 distinct CDR3 sequences, approximately 5% of them seen just once. The sample consisted of PBMCs. Receptors originate from a woman aged 70-85 years with multiple sclerosis. Both conserved end residues are part of each CDR3. D genes are given only for firm matches. A clone size is listed for some rows: how often the clone was seen (once, few, many), or a class if it is expanded.

v_gene	abundance	j_gene	d_gene	len	CDR3aa	CDR3nt
TRBV20-1	many	TRBJ1-5	-	16	CSAAAGLGRSNQPQHF	TGCAGTGCTGCGGCCGGACTGGGGAGAAGCAATCAGCCCCAGCATTTT
TRBV5-1	many	TRBJ2-5	TRBD2	16	CASRRTSGRNQETQYF	TGCGCCAGCAGACGGACTAGCGGGAGAAACCAAGAGACCCAGTACTTC
TRBV13	many	TRBJ2-5	TRBD2	16	CASSLGGLGALKTQYF	TGTGCCAGCAGCTTAGGGGGACTAGGGGCTCTGAAGACCCAGTACTTC
TRBV12-3/TRBV12-4	many	TRBJ1-4	TRBD1	15	CASGDREETNEKLFF	TGTGCCAGCGGGGACAGGGAAGAGACTAATGAAAAACTGTTTTTT
TRBV28	many	TRBJ1-5	-	14	CASSQGGGNQPQHF	TGTGCCAGCAGTCAGGGAGGGGGCAATCAGCCCCAGCATTTT
TRBV7-7	-	TRBJ2-1	-	13	CASSPPGYNEQFF	TGTGCTAGCAGCCCACCAGGGTACAATGAGCAGTTCTTC
TRBV7-2	many	TRBJ1-1	-	15	CASSLMSSGKTEAFF	TGTGCCAGCAGCCTTATGAGCTCCGGAAAGACTGAAGCTTTCTTT
TRBV7-8	many	TRBJ2-1	TRBD2	15	CASSPRAGAYNEQFF	TGTGCCAGCAGCCCTAGAGCGGGAGCCTACAATGAGCAGTTCTTC
TRBV3-1	many	TRBJ1-2	-	15	CASSPSDKPNYGYTF	TGTGCCAGCAGCCCTTCTGACAAGCCGAACTATGGCTACACCTTC
TRBV12-3/TRBV12-4	few	TRBJ2-7	-	11	CASSLPGEQYF	TGTGCCAGCAGTCTACCCGGAGAGCAGTACTTC
TRBV11-2	-	TRBJ1-2	-	14	CASSLGGAFYGYTF	TGTGCCAGCAGTTTAGGGGGGGCCTTCTATGGCTACACCTTC
TRBV7-9	many	TRBJ1-4	-	16	CASSLTEASTNEKLFF	TGTGCCAGCAGCTTAACCGAGGCCTCAACTAATGAAAAACTGTTTTTT
TRBV12-3/TRBV12-4	many	TRBJ2-3	-	14	CASRPLGVLDTQYF	TGTGCCAGCAGACCCCTCGGGGTGTTAGATACGCAGTATTTT
TRBV5-1	many	TRBJ1-1	TRBD1	13	CASSTTGSTEAFF	TGCGCCAGCAGCACGACAGGGTCCACTGAAGCTTTCTTT
TRBV20-1	many	TRBJ2-3	TRBD2	13	CSAREGTRDTQYF	TGCAGTGCTAGAGAAGGGACTAGAGATACGCAGTATTTT
TRBV20-1	-	TRBJ1-1	-	15	CSARDHGRDPIEAFF	TGCAGTGCTAGAGACCATGGCCGGGACCCCATTGAAGCTTTCTTT
TRBV20-1	many	TRBJ1-1	TRBD1	12	CSAGSWDRGAFF	TGCAGTGCCGGATCTTGGGACAGGGGAGCTTTCTTT
TRBV7-2	many	TRBJ1-2	-	15	CASSLAVTADYGYTF	TGTGCCAGCAGCTTAGCGGTTACCGCAGACTATGGCTACACCTTC
TRBV5-1	-	TRBJ2-1	-	15	CASSLAGTPGDEQFF	TGCGCCAGCAGCTTGGCCGGGACCCCGGGGGATGAGCAGTTCTTC
TRBV18	many	TRBJ1-1	TRBD1	13	CASSPNRGTEAFF	TGTGCCAGCTCACCAAACAGGGGCACTGAAGCTTTCTTT
TRBV4-3	few	TRBJ2-1	-	15	CASSQAEDRDNEQFF	TGCGCCAGCAGCCAAGCCGAGGACCGAGACAATGAGCAGTTCTTC
TRBV6-5	many	TRBJ2-2	TRBD2	15	CASSPRLAGTGELFF	TGTGCCAGCAGTCCCCGGCTAGCGGGAACCGGGGAGCTGTTTTTT
TRBV20-1	many	TRBJ2-3	-	16	CSAREGGVFFTDTQYF	TGCAGTGCTAGAGAGGGGGGCGTTTTCTTCACAGATACGCAGTATTTT
TRBV3-1	many	TRBJ2-5	-	13	CASSLGWEETQYF	TGTGCCAGCAGCCTAGGGTGGGAAGAGACCCAGTACTTC
TRBV5-8	few	TRBJ2-7	-	14	CASSSGDTIYEQYF	TGTGCCAGCAGCTCCGGGGACACCATATACGAGCAGTACTTC
TRBV5-1	many	TRBJ1-2	TRBD1	14	CASRATGANYGYTF	TGCGCCAGCAGGGCGACAGGGGCTAACTATGGCTACACCTTC
TRBV5-1	many	TRBJ2-1	-	13	CASSLGLNNEQFF	TGCGCCAGCAGCTTGGGACTAAACAATGAGCAGTTCTTC
TRBV7-2	-	TRBJ1-2	-	13	CASSPSGGNGYTF	TGTGCCAGCAGCCCCAGTGGAGGGAATGGCTACACCTTC
TRBV20-1	many	TRBJ2-1	TRBD2	18	CSARSFFTAGGTYNEQFF	TGCAGTGCTAGAAGCTTTTTTACGGCGGGAGGTACCTACAATGAGCAGTTCTTC
TRBV5-1	many	TRBJ2-5	TRBD2	13	CASRTTSGETQYF	TGCGCCAGCAGAACGACTAGCGGGGAGACCCAGTACTTC
TRBV12-3/TRBV12-4	many	TRBJ2-1	TRBD1	16	CASRVIRDRTYNEQFF	TGTGCCAGCAGAGTAATCCGGGACAGGACTTACAATGAGCAGTTCTTC
TRBV20-1	-	TRBJ2-1	-	14	CSAKSLPKVNEQFF	TGCAGTGCAAAGAGCTTACCCAAGGTCAATGAGCAGTTCTTC
TRBV20-1	many	TRBJ2-1	TRBD2	14	CSARGPTSGSLQFF	TGCAGTGCTAGAGGCCCCACTAGCGGGAGTCTGCAGTTCTTC